The 20 T cell receptor beta chains in this list originate from one sample, sequenced in a study of T cell responses to AZD1222 COVID-19 vaccine. Libraries were prepared by immunoSEQ multiplex PCR; TCRdb keeps only in-frame clonotypes and omits some of them. The table has roughly 58,000 clones, approximately 85% seen once; the top ten hold approximately 19%. The sample in question was peripheral blood, obtained on day 0 of MenACWY control vaccination. The origin of the receptors is an adult in good health.

The rearrangement links TRBV5-1 to TRBJ1-1; maybe TRBD1 (6 bases). This CDR3 has 15 amino acids. Trimming took 0 bases from V and 3 from J, leaving 12 bases between them. Germline CDR1 reads SGHRS; CDR2 reads YFSETQ. The CDR3 sequence: CASSLGGGGDTEAFF. In DNA, the CDR3 is TGCGCCAGCAGCTTGGGTGGAGGGGGAGACACTGAAGCTTTCTTT.

V and J are TRBV5-1 and TRBJ2-5; 9 nucleotides match TRBD1. The CDR3 runs to 13 residues. V dropped 5 bases and J dropped 5; count of bases not matched to a gene: 4. The germline V gene encodes CDR1 SGHRS and CDR2 YFSETQ. The CDR3 spells CASSTGGVETQYF. The CDR3 coding sequence is TGCGCCAGCAGTACAGGGGGCGTGGAGACCCAGTACTTC.

This clone was counted between two and nine times. This sequence joins TRBV19 and TRBJ2-7, with unresolved D. Looked up from germline, CDR1 is LNHDA and CDR2 is SQIVND (reference sequence). The CDR3 covers 14 residues. Trimming took 7 bases from V and 2 from J, leaving 15 bases between them. CDR3 in amino acids: CASTARNSPYEQYF. The CDR3 region has the DNA TGTGCCAGTACCGCGAGAAACTCACCCTACGAGCAGTACTTC.

V gene TRBV10-3 combines with J gene TRBJ1-2, with D perhaps TRBD1 (6 bases). CDR3 length equals 13 residues. The V end was cut by 6 bases, the J end by 4 bases, with 12 bases between. Per germline, CDR1 ENHRY and CDR2 SYGVKD. The CDR3 DNA sequence: TGTGCCATCAGCCCGGACAGTCTCTATGGCTACACCTTC. Its protein is CAISPDSLYGYTF.

The chain uses TRBV6-2 or TRBV6-3 and TRBJ1-6; D call uncertain. This CDR3 region has 15 residues. V was trimmed by 2 bases and J by 2 bases, leaving 7 bases between them. The germline V gene encodes CDR1 MNHEY and CDR2 SVGEGT. The CDR3 DNA reads TGTGCCAGCAGTTACGGACGGACCTATAATTCACCCCTCCACTTT. Translation: CASSYGRTYNSPLHF.

The rearrangement links TRBV19 to TRBJ2-7, with TRBD1 matching over 11 bases. The J segment lost 3 bases and the V segment lost 6 bases, leaving 7 bases of the junction unmatched. The length of the CDR3 is 15 residues. Germline values: CDR1 LNHDA, CDR2 SQIVND (reference sequence). This chain's CDR3 is CASRTPGQGGYEQYF. CDR3 coding DNA: TGTGCCAGTAGAACGCCGGGACAGGGGGGCTACGAGCAGTACTTC.

The chain links TRBV6-5 to TRBJ2-5, with 10 bases lining up with TRBD1. V was pared by 6 bases and J by 3 bases, with 4 bases of the junction left unmatched. The CDR3 consists of 14 residues. Per the germline V gene, CDR1 is MNHEY and CDR2 is SVGAGI. DNA of the CDR3: TGTGCCAGCAGAATGACAGGGGGCAAAGAGACCCAGTACTTC. It is translated as CASRMTGGKETQYF.

This chain connects TRBV6-2 or TRBV6-3 to TRBJ2-2, with 11 bases lining up with TRBD2. The CDR3 spans 16 residues. Trimming cost V 6 bases and J 9 bases; bases outside gene matches: 12. Germline lookup yields CDR1 MNHEY and CDR2 SVGEGT. The CDR3 loop is CASSPRLAGRERELFF. The CDR3 bases are TGTGCCAGCAGCCCCCGACTAGCGGGAAGGGAGCGGGAGCTGTTTTTT.

The chain employs TRBV19 and TRBJ1-5; D call uncertain. Germline lookup yields CDR1 LNHDA and CDR2 SQIVND (reference sequence). CDR3 length equals 15 residues. V was cut by 3 bases and J by 2 bases, with 11 bases left in between. Here the CDR3 DNA reads TGTGCCAGTAGTATTGGCGGCCGACGCAATCAGCCCCAGCATTTT. Its protein product is CASSIGGRRNQPQHF.

This clone came up once. This rearrangement joins TRBV27 to TRBJ2-2, with TRBD1 matching 7 bases. In germline, CDR1 is MNHEY, CDR2 SMNVEV (reference sequence). The CDR3 spans 21 residues. CDR3 DNA sequence: TGTGCTCCCGAGAGGGGGCCGGTAGTAGGATTGGAATGGTCCCAAACCGGGGAGCTGTTTTTT. It codes for CAPERGPVVGLEWSQTGELFF.

This clone has more than one count but fewer than ten. In DNA form, the CDR3 reads TGTGCCAGCAGCGGGGGACTAGCGGGCTTCTCTGGGGCCAACGTCCTGACTTTC. Amino acids: CASSGGLAGFSGANVLTF. This chain joins TRBV9 and TRBJ2-6, with 12 bases lining up with TRBD2. J lost 0 bases, V lost 3 bases, and 4 bases had no gene match. This CDR3 contains 18 residues. The germline gives CDR1 SGDLS, CDR2 YYNGEE.

The rearrangement joins TRBV5-4 to TRBJ2-1; a weak D match, TRBD1 (6 bases). The germline V gene encodes CDR1 SGHNT and CDR2 YYREEE (reference sequence). Trimming left V 4 bases short and J 0 bases short, with 14 bases between. The CDR3 sequence is 16 residues long. This chain's CDR3 is CASSQIGQSSYNEQFF. CDR3 coding DNA: TGTGCCAGCAGCCAGATAGGACAGAGCTCCTACAATGAGCAGTTCTTC.

This clone was detected once. The J gene is TRBJ1-6, the V gene TRBV5-5; a possible D gene is TRBD1 (5 bases). Germline V gene data show CDR1 as SGHKS and CDR2 as YYEKEE (reference sequence). The CDR3 covers 15 residues. V was clipped by 3 bases and J by 7 bases, with 14 bases between them. The DNA of the CDR3 is TGTGCCAGCAGCTGGTCCCGGGACGTAAATTCACCCCTCCACTTT. Translating gives CASSWSRDVNSPLHF.

The chain uses TRBV7-9 and TRBJ1-2, with a weak D call TRBD1 (5 bases). The V gene's germline CDR1 is SEHNR and CDR2 FQNEAQ (reference sequence). V lost 5 bases, J lost 4 bases, and 17 bases lay in between. The CDR3 runs to 15 residues. For the CDR3, the DNA is TGTGCCAGCAGCCCTATGCAGGGAGAAGCCTATGGCTACACCTTC. This encodes CASSPMQGEAYGYTF.

This chain uses TRBV5-1 with TRBJ2-2; no reliable D call. V was pared by 6 bases and J by 10 bases, with 16 bases between. Germline V CDR1 and CDR2: SGHRS, YFSETQ. The CDR3 sequence is 13 residues long. In DNA form, the CDR3 reads TGCGCCAGCACTTTGGAGCGTACAATGGAGCTGTTTTTT. Translated, it gives CASTLERTMELFF.

This chain connects TRBV6-4 to TRBJ2-1; D is possibly TRBD2 (6 bases). Germline V gene sequence: CDR1 MRHNA, CDR2 SNTAGT. CDR3 length: 14 residues. Between the trimmed V and J ends, which lost 4 bases and 7 bases, there was a span of 14 bases. DNA of the CDR3: TGTGCCAGCAGTGTTGAGGGAGGTAATAATGAGCAGTTCTTC. Encoded protein: CASSVEGGNNEQFF.

The chain joins TRBV3-1 (or the pseudogene TRBV3-2) to TRBJ2-5; 7 bases agree with TRBD2. V shed 1 base and J 6 bases; nucleotides not matched to a gene: 11. CDR1 and CDR2 (germline): LGHDT, YNNKEL (reference sequence). CDR3 length equals 16 residues. CDR3 sequence (DNA): TGTGCCAGCAGCCAAGTTCGTCGGCGGGAGAGCAAGACCCAGTACTTC. Protein sequence: CASSQVRRRESKTQYF.

The sample holds a few counts of this clone. This rearrangement joins TRBV21-1 to TRBJ1-5. TRBV21-1 is noted as a pseudogene. This CDR3 is 18 amino acids long. Here the CDR3 reads CASSDRDPTIRSNQPQHF. Written as DNA, the CDR3 is TGTGCCAGCAGCGACCGGGATCCCACCATCCGCAGCAATCAGCCCCAGCATTTT.

The sample holds one count of this clone. This chain joins TRBV19 and TRBJ1-4, with TRBD1 as a possible D gene (5 bases). Germline loops: CDR1 LNHDA, CDR2 SQIVND (reference sequence). CDR3 size: 14 residues. Trimming shortened V by 5 bases and J by 8 bases, and 15 bases separated the two germline ends. CDR3 amino acids: CASSGPGWGEKLFF. The CDR3 region has the DNA TGTGCCAGTAGTGGCCCGGGATGGGGGGAAAAACTGTTTTTT. The variable domain in full, with the rest retrieved from reference TRBV19 and TRBJ1-4, is DGGITQSPKYLFRKEGQNVTLSCEQNLNHDAMYWYRQDPGQGLRLIYYSQIVNDFQKGDIAEGYSVSREKKESFPLTVTSAQKNPTAFYLCASSGPGWGEKLFFGSGTQLSVL.

The gene calls are TRBV6-1 and TRBJ1-6, with no clear D. V was trimmed by 2 bases and J by 0 bases, leaving 14 bases between them. There are 18 residues in the CDR3. The germline V gene has CDR1 MNHNS and CDR2 SASEGT. In nucleotides, the CDR3 is TGTGCCAGCAGTGAATACGTCAGGACGAGCTCCTATAATTCACCCCTCCACTTT. Translating gives CASSEYVRTSSYNSPLHF.